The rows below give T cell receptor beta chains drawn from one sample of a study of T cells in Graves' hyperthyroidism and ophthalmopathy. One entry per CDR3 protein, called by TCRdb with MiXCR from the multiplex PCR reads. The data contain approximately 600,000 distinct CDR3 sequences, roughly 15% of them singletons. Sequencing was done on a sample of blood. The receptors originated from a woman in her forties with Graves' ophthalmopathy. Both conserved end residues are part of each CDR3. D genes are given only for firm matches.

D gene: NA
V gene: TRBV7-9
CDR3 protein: CASSLIAGEAFF

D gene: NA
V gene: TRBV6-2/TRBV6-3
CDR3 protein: CASKGRVNQPQHF

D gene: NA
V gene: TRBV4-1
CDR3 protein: CASSQGQGFGELFF

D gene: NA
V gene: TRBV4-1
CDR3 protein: CASSVKDYNSPLHF

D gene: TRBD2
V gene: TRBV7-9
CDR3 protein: CASSLYGGAYEQYF

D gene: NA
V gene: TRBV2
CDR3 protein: CASSVVGDGTQYF

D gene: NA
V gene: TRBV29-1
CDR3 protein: CSVEEETTYGYTF

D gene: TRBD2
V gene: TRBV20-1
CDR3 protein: CSARLLAGGPVTQYF

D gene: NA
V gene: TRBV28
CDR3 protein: CASSSPFNEQYF

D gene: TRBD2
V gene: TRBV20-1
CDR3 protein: CSASSAGVADTQYF

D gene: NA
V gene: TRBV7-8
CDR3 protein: CASSFVASLTYEQYF

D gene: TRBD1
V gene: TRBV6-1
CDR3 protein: CASSPRTGLSHEQYF

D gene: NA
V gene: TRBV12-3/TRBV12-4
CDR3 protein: CASSPGKGGQAFF

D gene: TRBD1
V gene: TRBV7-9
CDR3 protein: CASSVTGVGEQYF

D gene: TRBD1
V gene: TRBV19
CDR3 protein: CASRPLDRGLNGYTF

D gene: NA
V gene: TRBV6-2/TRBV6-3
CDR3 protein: CASSYSNKNIQYF

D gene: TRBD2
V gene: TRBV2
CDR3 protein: CASSPTSGVAYEQYF

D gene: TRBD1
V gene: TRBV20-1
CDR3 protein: CSAMRDSGGREQYF

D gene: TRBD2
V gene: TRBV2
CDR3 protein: CASNLGLAGNTGELFF

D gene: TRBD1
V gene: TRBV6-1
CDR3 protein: CASRNPGTGAYEQYF

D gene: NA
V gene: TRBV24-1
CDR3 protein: CATSDQSRGTDTQYF

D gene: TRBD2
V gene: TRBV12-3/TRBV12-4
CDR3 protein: CASSILAGGETQYF

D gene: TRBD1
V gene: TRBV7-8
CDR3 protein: CASSFGGQGDYHEQYF

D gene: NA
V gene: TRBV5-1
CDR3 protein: CASSLGGFAFF